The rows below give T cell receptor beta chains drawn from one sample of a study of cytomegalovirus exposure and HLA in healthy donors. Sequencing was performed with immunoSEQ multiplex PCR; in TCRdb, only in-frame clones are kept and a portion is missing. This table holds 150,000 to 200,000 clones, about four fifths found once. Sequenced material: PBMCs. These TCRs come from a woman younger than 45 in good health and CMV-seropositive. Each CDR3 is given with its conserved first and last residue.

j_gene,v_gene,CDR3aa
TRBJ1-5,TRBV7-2,CASSLMGQGAYSNQPQHF
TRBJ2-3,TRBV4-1,CASSQEKAGLAGLTDTQYF
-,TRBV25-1,CASSEEHRGSSYEQYF
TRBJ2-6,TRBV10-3,CAIRKGGTGAAGANVLTF
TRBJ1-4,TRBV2,CASSAGEGGEKLFF
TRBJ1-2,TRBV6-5,CASYGQTNYGYTF
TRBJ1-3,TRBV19,CASRRRAGNTIYF
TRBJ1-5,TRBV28,CASKPWTGQYNQPQHF
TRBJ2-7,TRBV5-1,CASSLAGGVAYEQYF
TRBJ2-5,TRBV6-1,CASSAVTGGRETQYF
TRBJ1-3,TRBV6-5,CASTPRGFSGNTIYF
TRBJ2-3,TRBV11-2,CASSLNRGLSDTQYF
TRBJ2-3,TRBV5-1,CASSGGWDTQYF
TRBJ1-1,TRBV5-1,CASSFGTSNTEAFF
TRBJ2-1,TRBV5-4,CASRTAGGPVNEQFF
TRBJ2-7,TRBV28,CASSSGITYEQYF
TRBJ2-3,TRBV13,CASSLVGSGRALSDLVDTQYF
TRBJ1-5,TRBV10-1,CASTTPGTTQPQHF
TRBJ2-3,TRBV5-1,CASSLVGTSTDTQYF
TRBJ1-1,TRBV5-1,CASSGQTTNTEAFF
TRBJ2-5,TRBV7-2,CASSFIAGEETQYF
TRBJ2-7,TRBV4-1,CASSPRQADYEQYF
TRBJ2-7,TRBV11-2,CASSVTGGAVYEQYF
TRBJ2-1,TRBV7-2,CASSSARVAGDWGSYNEQFF
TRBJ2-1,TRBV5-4,CASSLRVGEQFF
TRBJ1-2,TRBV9,CASSVDQDNYGYTF
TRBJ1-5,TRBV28,CASSRRSQHF
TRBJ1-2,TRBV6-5,CASSYSGGGTYGYTF
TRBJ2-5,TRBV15,CATSREAPQETQYF
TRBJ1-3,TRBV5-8,CASSLGGFGNTIYF
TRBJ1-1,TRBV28,CASRGAGSARAFF
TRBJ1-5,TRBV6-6,CASTPPSGKGDQPQHF
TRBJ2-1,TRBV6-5,CASSYTGVGYNEQFF
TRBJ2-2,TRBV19,CASSIGGSGTGELFF
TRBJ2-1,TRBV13,CASSAYFGGRSYNEQFF
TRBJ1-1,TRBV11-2,CASSLVHRDTEAFF
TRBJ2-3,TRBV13,CASLGQGWTDTQYF
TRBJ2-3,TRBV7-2,CASSGSGGITDTQYF
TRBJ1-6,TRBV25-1,CASSEFGGTGDSPLHF
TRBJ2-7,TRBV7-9,CASSSGQGLYF
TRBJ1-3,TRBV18,CASSQGVGGSGNTIYF
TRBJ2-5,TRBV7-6,CASRKGQGGPQETQYF
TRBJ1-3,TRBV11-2,CASASTPAGFGNTIYF
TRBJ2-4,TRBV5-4,CASSGGLAGPQAKNIQYF
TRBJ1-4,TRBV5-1,CASSGGRSVGEKLFF
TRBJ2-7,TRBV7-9,CASIQGGYRLDEQYF
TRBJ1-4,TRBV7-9,CASSLAGTRNEKLFF
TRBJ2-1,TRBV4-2,CASSQAITGRLAGGPFYNEQFF
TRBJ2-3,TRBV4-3,CASSQDRGQPIDTDTQYF
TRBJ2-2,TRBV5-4,CASSPGTGELFF
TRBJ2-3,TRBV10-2,CASSERGGPDTQYF
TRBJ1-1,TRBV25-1,CASKGQANTEAFF
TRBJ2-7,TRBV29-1,CSVSREAYEQYF
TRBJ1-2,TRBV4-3,CASSQDGRGGGYGYTF